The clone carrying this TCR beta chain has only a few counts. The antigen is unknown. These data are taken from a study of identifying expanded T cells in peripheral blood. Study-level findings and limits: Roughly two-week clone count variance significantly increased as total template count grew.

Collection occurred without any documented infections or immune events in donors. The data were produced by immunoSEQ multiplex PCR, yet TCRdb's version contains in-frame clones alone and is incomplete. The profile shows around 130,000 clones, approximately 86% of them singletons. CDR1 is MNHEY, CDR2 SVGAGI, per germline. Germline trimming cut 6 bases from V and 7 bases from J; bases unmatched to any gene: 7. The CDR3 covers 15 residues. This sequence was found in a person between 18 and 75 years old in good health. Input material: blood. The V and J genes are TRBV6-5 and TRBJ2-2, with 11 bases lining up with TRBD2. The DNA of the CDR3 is TGTGCCAGCAGAATTAGCGGGGGGGTAAGCGGGGAGCTGTTTTTT. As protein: CASRISGGVSGELFF.